The T cell receptor (beta chain) described here comes from a study of T cells in Graves' hyperthyroidism and ophthalmopathy. Overall study results and limits: Most thyroid clonotypes expanded above 0.001 were also detected in blood.

Regions amplified from RNA transcripts were the TCR beta CDR3 regions. First-round RT-PCR targeting the TCR CDR3 was performed with the HTBI primer set. TCRdb redid the calling of the multiplex PCR reads with MiXCR, one entry per CDR3 protein. The sample comprises 300,000 to 450,000 distinct CDR3 sequences, around 16% of which are singletons, and around a quarter rests with the top ten. This clonotype came up many times. Its antigen is currently unknown. Patients showing uncontrolled infection, other autoimmune disease, pregnancy or lactation were ineligible. This receptor was taken from a woman aged 18-29 years with Graves' hyperthyroidism that later progressed to Graves' ophthalmopathy. Material for sequencing was blood.

CDR3 DNA: TGTGCCAGCAGGGGGCAGGGGTCGGACGAGCAGTACTTC. It is translated as CASRGQGSDEQYF. The chain couples TRBV2 to TRBJ2-7; a possible D gene is TRBD1 (6 bases). The CDR3 extends over 13 amino acids. Germline V gene sequence: CDR1 SNHLY, CDR2 FYNNEI. Trimming pared 6 bases from V and 5 bases from J, leaving 14 bases between. Filled out from reference TRBV2 and TRBJ2-7, the complete variable domain reads EPEVTQTPSHQVTQMGQEVILRCVPISNHLYFYWYRQILGQKVEFLVSFYNNEISEKSEIFDDQFSVERPDGSNFTLKIRSTKLEDSAMYFCASRGQGSDEQYFGPGTRLTVT.